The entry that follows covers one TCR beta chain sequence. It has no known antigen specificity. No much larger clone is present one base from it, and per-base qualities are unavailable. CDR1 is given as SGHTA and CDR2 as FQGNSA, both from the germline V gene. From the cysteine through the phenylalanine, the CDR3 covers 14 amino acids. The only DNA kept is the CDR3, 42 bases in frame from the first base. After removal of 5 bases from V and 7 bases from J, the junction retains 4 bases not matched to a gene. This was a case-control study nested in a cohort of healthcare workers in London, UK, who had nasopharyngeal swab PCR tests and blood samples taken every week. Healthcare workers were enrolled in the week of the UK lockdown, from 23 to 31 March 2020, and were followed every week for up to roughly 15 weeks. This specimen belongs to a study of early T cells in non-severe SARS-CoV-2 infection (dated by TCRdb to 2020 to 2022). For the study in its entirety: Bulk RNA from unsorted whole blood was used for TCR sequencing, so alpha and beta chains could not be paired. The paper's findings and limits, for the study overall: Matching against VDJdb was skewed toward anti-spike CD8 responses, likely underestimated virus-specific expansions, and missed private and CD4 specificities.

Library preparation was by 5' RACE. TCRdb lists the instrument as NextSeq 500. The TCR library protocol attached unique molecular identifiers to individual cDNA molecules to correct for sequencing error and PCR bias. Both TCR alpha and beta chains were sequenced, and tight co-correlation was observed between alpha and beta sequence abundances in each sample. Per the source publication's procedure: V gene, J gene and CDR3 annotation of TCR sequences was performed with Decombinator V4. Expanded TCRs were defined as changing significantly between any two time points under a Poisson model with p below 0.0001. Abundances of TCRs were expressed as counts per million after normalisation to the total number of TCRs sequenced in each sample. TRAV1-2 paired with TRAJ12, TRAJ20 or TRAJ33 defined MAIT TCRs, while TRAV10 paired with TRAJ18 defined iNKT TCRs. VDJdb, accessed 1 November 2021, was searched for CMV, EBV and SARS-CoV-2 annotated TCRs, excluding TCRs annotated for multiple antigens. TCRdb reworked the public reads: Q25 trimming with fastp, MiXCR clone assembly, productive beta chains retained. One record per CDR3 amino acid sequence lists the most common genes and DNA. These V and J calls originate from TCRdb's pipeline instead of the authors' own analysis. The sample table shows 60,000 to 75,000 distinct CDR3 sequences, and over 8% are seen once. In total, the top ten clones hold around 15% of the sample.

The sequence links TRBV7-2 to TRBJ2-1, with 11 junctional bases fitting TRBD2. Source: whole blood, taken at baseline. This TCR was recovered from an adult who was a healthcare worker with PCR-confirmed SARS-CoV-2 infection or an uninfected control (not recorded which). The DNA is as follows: TGTGCCAGCAGCACTAGCGGGAGCAGGAATGAGCAGTTCTTC. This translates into CASSTSGSRNEQFF.